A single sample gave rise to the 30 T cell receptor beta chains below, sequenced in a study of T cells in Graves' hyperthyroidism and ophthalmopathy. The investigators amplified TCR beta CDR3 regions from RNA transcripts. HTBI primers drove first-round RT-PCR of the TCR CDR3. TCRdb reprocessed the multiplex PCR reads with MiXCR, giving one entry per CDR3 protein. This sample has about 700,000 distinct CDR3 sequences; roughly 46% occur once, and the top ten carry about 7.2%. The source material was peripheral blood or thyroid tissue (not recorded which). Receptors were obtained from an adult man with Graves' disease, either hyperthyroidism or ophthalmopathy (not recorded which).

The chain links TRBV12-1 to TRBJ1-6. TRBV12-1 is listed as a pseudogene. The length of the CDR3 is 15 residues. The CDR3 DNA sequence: TGTGCCAGCAGCTTTGAGGGAGATAACAATTCACCCCTCCACTTT. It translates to CASSFEGDNNSPLHF.

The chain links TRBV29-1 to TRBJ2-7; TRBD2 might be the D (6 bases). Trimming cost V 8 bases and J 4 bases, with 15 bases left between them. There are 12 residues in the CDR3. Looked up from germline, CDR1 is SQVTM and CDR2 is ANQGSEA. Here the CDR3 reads CSSTPGEYEQYF. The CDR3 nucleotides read TGCAGCTCCACCCCGGGGGAGTACGAGCAGTACTTC.

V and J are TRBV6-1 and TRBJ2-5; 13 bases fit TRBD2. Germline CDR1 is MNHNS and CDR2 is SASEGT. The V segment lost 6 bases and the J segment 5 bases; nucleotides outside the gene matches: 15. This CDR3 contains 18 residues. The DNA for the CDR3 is TGTGCCAGCAGCCAAGATCGACTAGCGGGAGGCGGATGGGAGACCCAGTACTTC. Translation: CASSQDRLAGGGWETQYF.

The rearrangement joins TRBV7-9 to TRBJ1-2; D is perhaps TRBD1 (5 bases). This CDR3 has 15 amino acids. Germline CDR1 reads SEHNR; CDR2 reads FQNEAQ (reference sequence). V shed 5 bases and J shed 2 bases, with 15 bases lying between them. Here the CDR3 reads CASSINQGTNYGYTF. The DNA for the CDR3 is TGTGCCAGCAGCATTAATCAGGGAACCAACTATGGCTACACCTTC.

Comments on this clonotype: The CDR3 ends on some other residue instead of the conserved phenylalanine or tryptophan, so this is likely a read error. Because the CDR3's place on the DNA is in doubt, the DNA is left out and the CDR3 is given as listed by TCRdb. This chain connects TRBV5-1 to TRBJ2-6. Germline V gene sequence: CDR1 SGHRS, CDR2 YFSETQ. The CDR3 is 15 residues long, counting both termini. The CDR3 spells CASSLGSSGANVLTS.

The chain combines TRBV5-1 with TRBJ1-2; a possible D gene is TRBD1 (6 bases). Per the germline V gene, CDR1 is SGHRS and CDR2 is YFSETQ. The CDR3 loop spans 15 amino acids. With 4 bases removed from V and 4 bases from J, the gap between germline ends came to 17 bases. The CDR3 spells CASSQVARGPYGYTF. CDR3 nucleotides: TGCGCCAGCAGCCAAGTGGCCAGGGGTCCCTATGGCTACACCTTC.

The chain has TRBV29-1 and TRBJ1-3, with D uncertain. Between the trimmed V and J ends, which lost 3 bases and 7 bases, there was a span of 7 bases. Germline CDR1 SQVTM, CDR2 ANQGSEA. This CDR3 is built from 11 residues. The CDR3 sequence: CSVDQRNTIYF. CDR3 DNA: TGCAGCGTTGATCAAAGGAACACCATATATTTT.

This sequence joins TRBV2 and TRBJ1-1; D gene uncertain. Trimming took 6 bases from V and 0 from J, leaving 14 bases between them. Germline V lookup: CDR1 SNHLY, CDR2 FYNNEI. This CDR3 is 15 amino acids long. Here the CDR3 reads CASSQDVGMNTEAFF. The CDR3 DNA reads TGTGCCAGCAGCCAAGATGTCGGCATGAACACTGAAGCTTTCTTT.

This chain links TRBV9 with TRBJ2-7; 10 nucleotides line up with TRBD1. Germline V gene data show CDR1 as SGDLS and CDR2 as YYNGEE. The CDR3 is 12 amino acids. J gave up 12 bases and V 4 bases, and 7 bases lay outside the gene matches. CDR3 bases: TGTGCCAGCAGCCACGGACGGGACAGGGGGTACTTC. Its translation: CASSHGRDRGYF.

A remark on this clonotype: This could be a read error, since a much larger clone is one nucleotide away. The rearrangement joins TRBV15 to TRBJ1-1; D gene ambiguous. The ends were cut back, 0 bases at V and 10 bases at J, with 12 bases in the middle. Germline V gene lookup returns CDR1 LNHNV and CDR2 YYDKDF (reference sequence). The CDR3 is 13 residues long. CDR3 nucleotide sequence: TGTGCCACCAGCAGAGAACCCAGCGCTGCAGCTTTCTTT. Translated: CATSREPSAAAFF. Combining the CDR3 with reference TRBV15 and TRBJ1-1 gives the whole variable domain DAMVIQNPRYQVTQFGKPVTLSCSQTLNHNVMYWYQQKSSQAPKLLFHYYDKDFNNEADTPDNFQSRRPNTSFCFLDIRSPGLGDTAMYLCATSREPSAAAFFGQGTRLTVV.

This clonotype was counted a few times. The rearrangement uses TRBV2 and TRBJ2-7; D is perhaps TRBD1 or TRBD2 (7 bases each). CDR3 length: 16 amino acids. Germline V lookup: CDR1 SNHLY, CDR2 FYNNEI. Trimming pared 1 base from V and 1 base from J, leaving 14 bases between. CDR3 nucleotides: TGTGCCAGCAGTGAAGGGACTAGGACAGGTTCCTACGAGCAGTACTTC. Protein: CASSEGTRTGSYEQYF.

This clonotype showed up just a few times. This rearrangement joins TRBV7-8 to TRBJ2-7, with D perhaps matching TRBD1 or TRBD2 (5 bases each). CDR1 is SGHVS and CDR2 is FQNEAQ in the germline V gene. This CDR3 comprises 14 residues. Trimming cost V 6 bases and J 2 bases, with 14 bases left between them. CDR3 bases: TGTGCCAGCAGAGAGGGCCAGGGTCCCTACGAGCAGTACTTC. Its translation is CASREGQGPYEQYF.

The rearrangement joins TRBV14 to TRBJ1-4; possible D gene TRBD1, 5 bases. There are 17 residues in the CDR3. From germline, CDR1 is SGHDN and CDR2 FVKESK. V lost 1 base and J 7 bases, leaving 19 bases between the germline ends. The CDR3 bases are TGTGCCAGCAGCCAAGGTTGGCGGGGCCGCGCCAGTGAAAAACTGTTTTTT. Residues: CASSQGWRGRASEKLFF.

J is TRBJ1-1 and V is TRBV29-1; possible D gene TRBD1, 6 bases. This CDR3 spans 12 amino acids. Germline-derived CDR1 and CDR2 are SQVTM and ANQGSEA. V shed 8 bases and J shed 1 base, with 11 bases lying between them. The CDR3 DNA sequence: TGCAGCTTACAGGACAGGAACACTGAAGCTTTCTTT. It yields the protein CSLQDRNTEAFF.

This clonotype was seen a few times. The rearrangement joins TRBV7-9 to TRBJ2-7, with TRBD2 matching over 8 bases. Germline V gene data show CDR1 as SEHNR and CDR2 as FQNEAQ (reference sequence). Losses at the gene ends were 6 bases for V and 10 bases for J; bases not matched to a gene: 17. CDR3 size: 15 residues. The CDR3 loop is CASSERGGREAVQYF. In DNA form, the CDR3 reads TGTGCCAGCAGTGAACGGGGGGGGCGTGAGGCGGTCCAGTACTTC.

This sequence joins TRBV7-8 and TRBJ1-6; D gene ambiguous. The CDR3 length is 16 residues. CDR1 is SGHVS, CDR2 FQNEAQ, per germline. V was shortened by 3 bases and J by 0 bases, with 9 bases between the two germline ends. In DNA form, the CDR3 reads TGTGCCAGCAGCTTCGGGGTTAGCTCCTATAATTCACCCCTCCACTTT. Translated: CASSFGVSSYNSPLHF.

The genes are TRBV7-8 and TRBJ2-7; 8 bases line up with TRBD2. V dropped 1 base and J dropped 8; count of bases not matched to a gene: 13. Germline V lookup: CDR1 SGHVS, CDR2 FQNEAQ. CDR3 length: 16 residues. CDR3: CASSLDPGGSERKQYF. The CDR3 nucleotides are TGTGCCAGCAGCTTAGACCCGGGAGGGTCGGAGCGCAAGCAGTACTTC.

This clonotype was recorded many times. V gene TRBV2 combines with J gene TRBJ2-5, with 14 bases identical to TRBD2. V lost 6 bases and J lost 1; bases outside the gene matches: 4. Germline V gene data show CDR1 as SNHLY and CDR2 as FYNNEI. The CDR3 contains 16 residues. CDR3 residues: CASSKGLAGVQETQYF. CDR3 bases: TGTGCCAGCAGCAAGGGACTAGCGGGGGTCCAAGAGACCCAGTACTTC.

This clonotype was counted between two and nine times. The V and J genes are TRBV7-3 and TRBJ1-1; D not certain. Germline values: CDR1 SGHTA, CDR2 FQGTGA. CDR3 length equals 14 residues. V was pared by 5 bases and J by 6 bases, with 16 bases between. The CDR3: CASSQDSSFPEAFF. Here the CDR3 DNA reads TGTGCCAGCAGCCAAGATTCCAGCTTCCCTGAAGCTTTCTTT.

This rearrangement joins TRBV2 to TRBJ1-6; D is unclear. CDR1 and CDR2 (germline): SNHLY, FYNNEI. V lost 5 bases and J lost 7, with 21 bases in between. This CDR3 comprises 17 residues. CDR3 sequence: CASSLGRAGQRNSPLHF. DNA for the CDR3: TGTGCCAGCAGTTTGGGTAGGGCCGGGCAGCGGAATTCACCCCTCCACTTT.

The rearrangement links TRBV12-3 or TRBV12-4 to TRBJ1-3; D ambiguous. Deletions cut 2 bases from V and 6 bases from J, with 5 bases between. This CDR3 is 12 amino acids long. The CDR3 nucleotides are TGTGCCAGCAGTTTAAGTTCAAACACCATATATTTT. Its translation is CASSLSSNTIYF.

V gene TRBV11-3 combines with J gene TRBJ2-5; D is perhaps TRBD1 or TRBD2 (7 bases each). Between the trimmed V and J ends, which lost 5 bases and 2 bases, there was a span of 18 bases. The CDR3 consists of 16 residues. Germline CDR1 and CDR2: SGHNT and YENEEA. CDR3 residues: CASSPGGGQSQETQYF. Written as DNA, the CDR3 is TGTGCCAGCAGCCCAGGGGGAGGGCAGAGTCAAGAGACCCAGTACTTC.

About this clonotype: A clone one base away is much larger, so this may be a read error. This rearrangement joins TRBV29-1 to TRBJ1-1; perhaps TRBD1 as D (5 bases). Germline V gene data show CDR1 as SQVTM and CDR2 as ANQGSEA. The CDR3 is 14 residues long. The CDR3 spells CSVEGGRLNTGAFF. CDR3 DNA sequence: TGCAGCGTTGAAGGGGGACGTTTGAACACTGGAGCTTTCTTT.

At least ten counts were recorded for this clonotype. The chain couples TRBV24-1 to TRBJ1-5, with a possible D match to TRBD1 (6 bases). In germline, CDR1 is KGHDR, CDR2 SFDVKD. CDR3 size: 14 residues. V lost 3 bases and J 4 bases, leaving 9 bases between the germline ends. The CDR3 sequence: CATSDAGVNQPQHF. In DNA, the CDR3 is TGTGCCACCAGTGATGCAGGGGTGAATCAGCCCCAGCATTTT.

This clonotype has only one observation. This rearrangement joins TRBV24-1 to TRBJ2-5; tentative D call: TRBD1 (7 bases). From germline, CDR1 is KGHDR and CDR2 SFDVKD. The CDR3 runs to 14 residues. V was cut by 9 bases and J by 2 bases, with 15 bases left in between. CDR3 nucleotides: TGTGCCACCTACGGCAGGGGGGAGCAAGAGACCCAGTACTTC. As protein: CATYGRGEQETQYF.

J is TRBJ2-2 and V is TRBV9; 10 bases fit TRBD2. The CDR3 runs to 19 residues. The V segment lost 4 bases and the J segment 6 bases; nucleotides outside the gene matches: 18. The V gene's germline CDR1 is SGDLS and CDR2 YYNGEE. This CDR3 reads CASSPLAGASGRRAGELFF. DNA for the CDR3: TGTGCCAGCAGCCCCCTCGCAGGGGCTAGCGGGAGAAGAGCCGGGGAGCTGTTTTTT.

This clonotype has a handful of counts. The CDR3: CASSGTHRNNSPLHF. The CDR3 DNA reads TGTGCCAGCAGCGGAACACACAGGAATAATTCACCCCTCCACTTT. The chain has TRBV9 and TRBJ1-6; the D gene is possibly TRBD1 (5 bases). The CDR3 totals 15 residues. Germline values: CDR1 SGDLS, CDR2 YYNGEE. The V and J ends lost 3 bases and 5 bases respectively, with 12 bases between them.

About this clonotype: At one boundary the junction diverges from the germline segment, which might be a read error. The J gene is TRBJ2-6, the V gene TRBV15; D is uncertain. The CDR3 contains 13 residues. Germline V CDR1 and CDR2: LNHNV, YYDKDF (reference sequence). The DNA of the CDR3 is TGTGCCACCAGCAGACCCGGGTCCAACACTGAAGCTTTC. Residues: CATSRPGSNTEAF.

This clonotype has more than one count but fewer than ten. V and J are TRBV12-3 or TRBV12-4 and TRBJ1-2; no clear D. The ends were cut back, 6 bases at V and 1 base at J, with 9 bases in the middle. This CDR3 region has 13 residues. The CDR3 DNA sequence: TGTGCCAGCAGACCCGAGAGTAACTATGGCTACACCTTC. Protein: CASRPESNYGYTF.

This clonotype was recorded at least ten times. CDR3 bases: TGTGCCAGCAGCTTGGGGCAGTCCAAAGAGACCCAGTACTTC. Amino acids: CASSLGQSKETQYF. The chain is built from TRBV5-4 and TRBJ2-5; no reliable D call. V lost 0 bases and J lost 3, with 9 bases in between. Per the germline V gene, CDR1 is SGHNT and CDR2 is YYREEE (reference sequence). This CDR3 contains 14 residues.